The 23 T cell receptor beta chains listed next were all sequenced from one sample in a study of cytomegalovirus exposure and HLA in healthy donors. PCR employed 60 Vbeta and 13 Jbeta primers. The protocol was immunoSEQ multiplex PCR, while the TCRdb copy is restricted to in-frame clones and leaves out a portion. The sample has more than 50,000 clones, around 80% seen once. What was sequenced was PBMCs. These receptors all stem from a middle-aged woman in good health and CMV-seropositive.

The chain carries TRBV30 and TRBJ1-3; 9 bases match TRBD1. The germline CDR1 and CDR2 sequences are GTSNPN and SVGIG (reference sequence). There are 13 residues in the CDR3. Trimming cost V 6 bases and J 4 bases; bases outside gene matches: 4. The CDR3 reads CACKQGAGNTIYF. The CDR3 DNA sequence: TGTGCCTGCAAACAGGGGGCAGGAAACACCATATATTTT.

CDR3 DNA sequence: TGTGCCATCAGTGTTTGGGGAGACTTAAGCAACAATGAGCAGTTCTTC. It is translated as CAISVWGDLSNNEQFF. This chain links TRBV10-3 with TRBJ2-1; D possibly corresponds to TRBD2 (5 bases). Germline V CDR1 and CDR2: ENHRY, SYGVKD. V lost 4 bases to trimming and J lost 5 bases, with 18 bases between them. CDR3 length: 16 residues.

This clone is a singleton in its sample. This chain joins TRBV6-1 and TRBJ2-3; 12 bases fit TRBD2. V dropped 2 bases and J dropped 5; count of bases not matched to a gene: 2. The CDR3 is 15 amino acids. The germline V gene encodes CDR1 MNHNS and CDR2 SASEGT. CDR3 sequence reads: CASSELAGGGDTQYF. DNA for the CDR3: TGTGCCAGCAGTGAACTAGCGGGGGGGGGAGATACGCAGTATTTT.

This chain joins TRBV7-8 and TRBJ1-2, with 7 bases identical to TRBD1. The length of the CDR3 is 15 residues. CDR1 and CDR2 (germline): SGHVS, FQNEAQ. With V trimmed by 3 bases and J by 6 bases, 10 bases remained unmatched. The CDR3, as DNA: TGTGCCAGCAGCTTTACAGGGGCCCTCCGGGATGGCTACACCTTC. Residues: CASSFTGALRDGYTF.

The chain carries TRBV9 and TRBJ2-3; the match to TRBD2 covers 9 bases. Germline V lookup: CDR1 SGDLS, CDR2 YYNGEE. V was clipped by 3 bases and J by 2 bases; unmatched bases: 4. This CDR3 is 15 amino acids long. The CDR3 is CASSASGTSTDTQYF. CDR3 bases: TGTGCCAGCAGCGCTAGCGGGACCTCCACAGATACGCAGTATTTT.

V gene TRBV4-1 combines with J gene TRBJ1-2, with D maybe TRBD1 (6 bases). CDR1 and CDR2 from the germline V gene are MGHRA and YSYEKL. The CDR3 extends over 14 amino acids. V was shortened by 3 bases and J by 11 bases, with 19 bases between the two germline ends. CDR3 region: CASSHLGQYGGYTF. As DNA, the CDR3 is TGCGCCAGCAGCCATTTAGGACAGTACGGGGGGTACACCTTC.

The J gene is TRBJ2-7, the V gene TRBV18; 11 bases fit TRBD2. The ends lost 6 bases at V and 0 bases at J; junction bases unmatched: 4. Germline values: CDR1 KGHSH, CDR2 LQKENI. The CDR3 runs 15 residues. The CDR3 here is CASSYTSGGSYEQYF. The CDR3 bases are TGTGCCAGCTCGTACACTAGCGGGGGCTCCTACGAGCAGTACTTC.

The rearrangement uses TRBV27 and TRBJ1-6; D might be TRBD1 (6 bases). There are 15 residues in the CDR3. Between the trimmed V and J ends, which lost 2 bases and 7 bases, there was a span of 12 bases. In germline, CDR1 is MNHEY, CDR2 SMNVEV (reference sequence). CDR3 loop: CASSLTGTKNSPLHF. The CDR3 DNA is TGTGCCAGCAGTTTAACCGGGACAAAGAATTCACCCCTCCACTTT.

The V and J genes are TRBV2 and TRBJ1-6; 7 nucleotides line up with TRBD1. The CDR3 totals 15 residues. Germline V CDR1 and CDR2: SNHLY, FYNNEI. V gave up 0 bases and J gave up 14 bases; unmatched junction bases: 10. The CDR3 nucleotides are TGTGCCAGCAGTGAAGCCCCGGGACAGTCGAATTCCCTCCACTTT. Translation gives CASSEAPGQSNSLHF.

The chain combines TRBV9 with TRBJ2-7; tentative D call: TRBD1 (6 bases). Germline V gene data show CDR1 as SGDLS and CDR2 as YYNGEE. The CDR3 sequence is 14 residues long. V gave up 0 bases and J gave up 3 bases, with 10 bases separating them. The CDR3 nucleotides read TGTGCCAGCAGCGTAGGGGACAACAGCTACGAGCAGTACTTC. Its protein product is CASSVGDNSYEQYF.

Only a few counts were recorded for this clone. The same CDR3 is also encoded by other DNA sequences in this sample. The V gene is TRBV6-1, the J gene TRBJ2-7, with D perhaps TRBD1 (6 bases). Between the trimmed V and J ends, which lost 5 bases and 0 bases, there was a span of 14 bases. CDR1 and CDR2 from the germline V gene are MNHNS and SASEGT. The CDR3 has 15 residues. Here the CDR3 DNA reads TGTGCCAGCAGTCCCGACAGGTTAAGCTCCTACGAGCAGTACTTC. Translation: CASSPDRLSSYEQYF.

V gene TRBV30 combines with J gene TRBJ2-2, with D maybe TRBD1 (6 bases). This CDR3 region has 13 residues. Looked up from germline, CDR1 is GTSNPN and CDR2 is SVGIG (reference sequence). V lost 2 bases to trimming and J lost 5 bases, with 9 bases between them. The CDR3, as DNA: TGTGCCTGGAGTCTGACAGGAACCGGGGAGCTGTTTTTT. This gives the protein CAWSLTGTGELFF. Filled out from reference TRBV30 and TRBJ2-2, the complete variable domain reads SQTIHQWPATLVQPVGSPLSLECTVEGTSNPNLYWYRQAAGRGLQLLFYSVGIGQISSEVPQNLSASRPQDRQFILSSKKLLLSDSGFYLCAWSLTGTGELFFGEGSRLTVL.

The chain links TRBV5-4 to TRBJ2-1, with 9 positions matching TRBD1. Germline values: CDR1 SGHNT, CDR2 YYREEE (reference sequence). CDR3 length: 15 amino acids. The ends lost 2 bases at V and 3 bases at J; junction bases unmatched: 3. For the CDR3, the DNA is TGTGCCAGCAGCTTTGGGACAGGGCTCTACAATGAGCAGTTCTTC. It codes for CASSFGTGLYNEQFF.

This clone was recorded once. V gene TRBV30 combines with J gene TRBJ1-1, with D tentatively TRBD1 (6 bases). V was shortened by 1 base and J by 3 bases, with 15 bases between the two germline ends. The CDR3 has 15 residues. Germline values: CDR1 GTSNPN, CDR2 SVGIG (reference sequence). This CDR3 reads CAWSAGALGYTEAFF. The CDR3 DNA follows: TGTGCCTGGAGTGCAGGGGCCCTCGGATACACTGAAGCTTTCTTT.

CDR3 in DNA: TGCGCCAGCAGCCCTCTAGCGGGGATTAGCACAGATACGCAGTATTTT. Translating it yields CASSPLAGISTDTQYF. V usage is TRBV4-3 and J usage is TRBJ2-3; 9 positions agree with TRBD2. Unmatched junction bases numbered 5, after V lost 4 bases and J lost 0 bases. The germline CDR1 and CDR2 sequences are LGHNA and YSLEER. The CDR3 loop spans 16 amino acids.

V gene TRBV19 combines with J gene TRBJ1-3; no firm D call. CDR1 LNHDA and CDR2 SQIVND come from the germline V gene (reference sequence). The length of the CDR3 is 17 residues. V was trimmed by 5 bases and J by 0 bases, leaving 17 bases between them. The CDR3 loop is CASSRVFRGASGNTIYF. The DNA for the CDR3 is TGTGCCAGTAGTCGGGTTTTCCGTGGAGCCTCTGGAAACACCATATATTTT.

V usage is TRBV14 and J usage is TRBJ2-7; TRBD2 matches at 16 bases. This CDR3 comprises 17 residues. The V gene end was trimmed by 4 bases and the J gene end by 5 bases; junction bases not matched to a gene: 8. The germline V gene has CDR1 SGHDN and CDR2 FVKESK. The CDR3 spells CASSPGTSGGAFNEQYF. CDR3 DNA: TGTGCCAGCAGCCCCGGGACTAGCGGGGGGGCATTCAACGAGCAGTACTTC. Drawing the rest from reference TRBV14 and TRBJ2-7, the complete variable domain is EAGVTQFPSHSVIEKGQTVTLRCDPISGHDNLYWYRRVMGKEIKFLLHFVKESKQDESGMPNNRFLAERTGGTYSTLKVQPAELEDSGVYFCASSPGTSGGAFNEQYFGPGTRLTVT.

This clone appeared a few times. This chain uses TRBV5-1 with TRBJ1-1; D not resolved. Germline V gene data show CDR1 as SGHRS and CDR2 as YFSETQ. Trimming removed 2 bases at V and 1 base at J, with 6 bases between. The CDR3 is 13 amino acids. CDR3 sequence (DNA): TGCGCCAGCAGCTTTTCCCGGAACACTGAAGCTTTCTTT. Its protein product is CASSFSRNTEAFF.

This clone was found once. The chain joins TRBV6-1 to TRBJ1-2; D is unclear. V lost 6 bases to trimming and J lost 4 bases, with 9 bases between them. CDR3 size: 12 residues. Germline V gives CDR1 MNHNS, CDR2 SASEGT. CDR3 bases: TGTGCCAGCAGGGACTGGGCCTATGGCTACACCTTC. Protein product: CASRDWAYGYTF.

The rearrangement joins TRBV5-4 to TRBJ1-1; D remains ambiguous. V was trimmed by 0 bases and J by 4 bases, leaving 10 bases between them. The CDR3 covers 14 residues. The germline gives CDR1 SGHNT, CDR2 YYREEE (reference sequence). Here the CDR3 DNA reads TGTGCCAGCAGCTTGGACAGTAGTTCCACTGAAGCTTTCTTT. It yields the protein CASSLDSSSTEAFF. Using reference TRBV5-4 and TRBJ1-1 for the parts outside the CDR3, the full variable domain is ETGVTQSPTHLIKTRGQQVTLRCSSQSGHNTVSWYQQALGQGPQFIFQYYREEENGRGNFPPRFSGLQFPNYSSELNVNALELDDSALYLCASSLDSSSTEAFFGQGTRLTVV.

The chain uses TRBV15 and TRBJ2-7; D might be TRBD1 (6 bases). V lost 1 base to trimming and J lost 4 bases, with 8 bases between them. This CDR3 contains 13 residues. Per the germline V gene, CDR1 is LNHNV and CDR2 is YYDKDF (reference sequence). CDR3 residues: CATSRGQVYEQYF. The CDR3 DNA sequence: TGTGCCACCAGCAGAGGACAGGTATACGAGCAGTACTTC.

CDR3 nucleotides: TGTGCCAGCTCACCTAGCACGAACACTGAAGCTTTCTTT. Protein sequence: CASSPSTNTEAFF. The chain recombines TRBV18 with TRBJ1-1, with no clear D. CDR1 KGHSH and CDR2 LQKENI come from the germline V gene. The CDR3 sequence is 13 residues long. Deletions cut 3 bases from V and 1 base from J, with 6 bases between.

This CDR3 is CASSASQGTYNSPLHF. The CDR3 bases are TGTGCCAGCAGCGCGTCACAGGGAACCTATAATTCACCCCTCCACTTT. The rearrangement joins TRBV7-9 to TRBJ1-6; TRBD1 is a possible D gene (6 bases). V shed 5 bases and J shed 2 bases, with 13 bases lying between them. The CDR3 has 16 amino acids. CDR1 and CDR2 from the germline V gene are SEHNR and FQNEAQ (reference sequence). Using reference TRBV7-9 and TRBJ1-6 for the parts outside the CDR3, the full variable domain is DTGVSQNPRHKITKRGQNVTFRCDPISEHNRLYWYRQTLGQGPEFLTYFQNEAQLEKSRLLSDRFSAERPKGSFSTLEIQRTEQGDSAMYLCASSASQGTYNSPLHFGNGTRLTVT.